A selection of T cell receptor beta chains follows, all from one sample in a study of vaccination effects on CD4 cells after COVID-19. For these TCRs, the target antigens are not known. Profiling relied on immunoSEQ multiplex PCR, and the TCRdb table lists in-frame clones only, not all of them. This sample has tens of thousands of clones, with 70% to 85% found just once. The input for sequencing was CD4+ T cells from PBMCs cultured with HCoV-OC43 spike peptides, taken before COVID-19 vaccination. The receptors here all came from a human donor who received a COVID-19 vaccine. CDR3s include the opening cysteine and the closing phenylalanine or tryptophan. Fields, in order: J gene, V gene, D gene, clone size, CDR3 protein, CDR3 DNA. The D gene is left open where the match is weak. Size values are once, few and many counts, or a class for expanded clones, and some rows have none.

>TRBJ2-1|TRBV10-3|TRBD1|.
CAISDGQAYRNEQFF
TGTGCCATCAGTGACGGACAGGCATACCGCAATGAGCAGTTCTTC
>TRBJ2-1|TRBV5-4|.|.
CASSRREGDSEQFF
TGTGCCAGCAGCAGAAGAGAGGGGGATAGTGAGCAGTTCTTC
>TRBJ1-5|TRBV3-1/TRBV3-2|TRBD1|.
CASSQEQGPYQPQHF
TGTGCCAGCAGCCAGGAACAGGGGCCGTATCAGCCCCAGCATTTT
>TRBJ1-2|TRBV5-4|.|.
CASSPTGFYGYTF
TGTGCCAGCAGCCCTACAGGGTTCTATGGCTACACCTTC
>TRBJ2-5|TRBV29-1|.|.
CSVEDLDRETQYF
TGCAGCGTTGAAGACCTCGATCGGGAGACCCAGTACTTC
>TRBJ2-2|TRBV7-2|.|few
CASSLGFGRGERTGELFF
TGTGCCAGCAGCTTAGGGTTTGGAAGGGGAGAGCGAACCGGGGAGCTGTTTTTT
>TRBJ1-3|TRBV5-5|.|.
CASSFVTAPGNTIYF
TGTGCCAGCAGCTTTGTGACAGCTCCTGGAAACACCATATATTTT
>TRBJ1-6|TRBV10-3|.|.
CAISRDGNSPLHF
TGTGCCATCAGTCGGGACGGAAATTCACCCCTCCACTTT
>TRBJ1-2|TRBV21-1|.|.
CASSTPANYGYTF
TGTGCCAGCAGCACCCCCGCTAACTATGGCTACACCTTC
>TRBJ1-3|TRBV20-1|TRBD1|once
CSASGTGGPGNTIYF
TGCAGTGCTAGTGGGACAGGGGGTCCGGGAAACACCATATATTTT
>TRBJ1-2|TRBV18|.|few
CASSPTIVGQIGYGYTF
TGTGCCAGCTCACCCACTATAGTCGGACAGATAGGGTATGGCTACACCTTC
>TRBJ1-2|TRBV6-5|TRBD1|.
CASSYSPDREAGYTF
TGTGCCAGCAGTTACTCCCCCGACAGGGAGGCTGGCTACACCTTC
>TRBJ1-6|TRBV27|.|.
CASSLLKGRGPNTNSPLHF
TGTGCCAGCAGTTTATTAAAGGGAAGGGGACCCAACACCAATTCACCCCTCCACTTT
>TRBJ2-3|TRBV24-1|.|.
CATSEIRGATDTQYF
TGTGCCACCAGTGAAATTCGAGGGGCCACAGATACGCAGTATTTT
>TRBJ1-1|TRBV11-1|.|.
CASSLDPQNTEAFF
TGTGCCAGCAGCTTAGATCCCCAGAACACTGAAGCTTTCTTT
>TRBJ2-5|TRBV4-3|.|.
CASSLVAEETQYF
TGCGCCAGCAGCCTAGTAGCGGAAGAGACCCAGTACTTC
>TRBJ2-3|TRBV21-1|.|.
CASSSYGTDTQYF
TGTGCCAGCAGCAGTTACGGGACAGATACGCAGTATTTT
>TRBJ1-2|TRBV6-6|.|.
CASRGGTNYGYTF
TGTGCCAGCAGGGGGGGCACTAACTATGGCTACACCTTC
>TRBJ1-1|TRBV12-3/TRBV12-4|TRBD1|once
CASRRDSRVFF
TGTGCCAGCAGACGGGACAGTAGGGTTTTCTTT
>TRBJ1-2|TRBV6-5|TRBD1|.
CASTRKGGADGYTF
TGTGCCAGCACTCGAAAAGGGGGCGCGGATGGCTACACCTTC
>TRBJ2-1|TRBV3-1/TRBV3-2|.|.
CASSQGAVDNEQFF
TGTGCCAGCAGCCAGGGGGCGGTAGACAATGAGCAGTTCTTC
>TRBJ1-3|TRBV14|.|.
CASSQVGRGGGNTIYF
TGTGCCAGCAGCCAAGTAGGCAGGGGAGGAGGAAACACCATATATTTT
>TRBJ2-5|TRBV7-9|TRBD2|.
CASSPGLAEETQYF
TGTGCCAGCAGCCCGGGACTAGCGGAGGAGACCCAGTACTTC
>TRBJ1-6|TRBV12-5|.|few
CASGLGGPGSPLHF
TGTGCTAGTGGTTTAGGGGGGCCCGGTTCACCCCTCCACTTT
>TRBJ1-1|TRBV6-5|.|.
CASWRNSEAFF
TGTGCCAGCTGGCGCAATAGTGAAGCTTTCTTT
>TRBJ1-1|TRBV6-1|.|once
CASSESPGAYTEAFF
TGTGCCAGCAGTGAAAGTCCAGGGGCATATACTGAAGCTTTCTTT
>TRBJ2-5|TRBV7-2|.|.
CASSLGAVRETQYF
TGTGCCAGCAGCCTAGGGGCGGTGCGGGAGACCCAGTACTTC
>TRBJ1-2|TRBV5-4|TRBD1|.
CASSLSSGGNYGYTF
TGTGCCAGCAGCTTAAGCTCAGGGGGAAACTATGGCTACACCTTC